This record concerns one T cell receptor beta chain sequence. Its antigen remains unidentified. These data originate in a study of T-cell memory formation after mild COVID-19. Study outcomes and limitations: Pre-infection memory harbored some responding clones, suggesting cross-reactive memory joined.

A single record per CDR3 protein comes from TCRdb applying MiXCR to the 5' RACE reads. This table holds 84,000 or so distinct CDR3 sequences, about 15% found once. The CDR3 sequence is 16 residues long. Losses at the gene ends were 3 bases for V and 5 bases for J; bases not matched to a gene: 11. Germline CDR1 reads SGHRS; CDR2 reads YFSETQ. The sample consisted of PBMCs or a T cell subset sorted from them (not recorded which). The chain couples TRBV5-1 to TRBJ2-1; 7 positions match TRBD1. The TCR sequence derives from an adult woman who had mild COVID-19 (a few samples of this study predate the infection). Cell type and time point are not known. CDR3 in amino acids: CASSSKPGQVNNEQFF. The CDR3 DNA reads as TGCGCCAGCAGCTCCAAACCTGGACAGGTCAACAATGAGCAGTTCTTC.